This TCR beta chain was captured by sequencing in a study of shared clonotypes between healthy human individuals. Produced via immunoSEQ multiplex PCR; TCRdb's table is partial and in-frame only. The table includes hundreds of thousands of clones, 74% detected once. The TCR comes from a woman younger than 45 in good health. The sample comprised memory CD4+ T cells sorted from blood. The sample's subset: CD45RA-negative fraction.

CDR3: CATLTGVDSEAFF. In nucleotides, the CDR3 is TGTGCCACCTTGACAGGGGTTGATTCTGAAGCTTTCTTT. The rearrangement uses TRBV6-4 and TRBJ1-1, with TRBD1 identical over 8 bases. With 10 bases clipped from V and 6 bases from J, the junction kept 10 bases outside the gene matches. The germline CDR1 and CDR2 sequences are MRHNA and SNTAGT. This CDR3 contains 13 residues.